The T cell receptor beta chain described here comes from a study of CD4 T cells in relation to SARS-CoV-2 and coronaviruses. The CDR3 loop spans 18 amino acids. V was clipped by 5 bases and J by 2 bases; unmatched bases: 10. Germline V gene sequence: CDR1 SGHTA, CDR2 FQGNSA. The unexposed donors gave CD4+ T cells in about 2010-2019, prior to COVID-19. The cells were cultured for 9 to 11 days before CD4+ T cells were isolated. Measured with immunoSEQ multiplex PCR; TCRdb has only the in-frame clones, and not every one. The sample includes under 30,000 clones, approximately 75% seen only once; the top ten take approximately 13%. About this clone itself: The antigen is undetermined.

The sequenced sample consisted of CD4+ T cells from PBMCs, cultured in vitro. The TCR originated in a human donor in good health. The rearrangement joins TRBV7-2 to TRBJ2-2; 11 bases agree with TRBD2. The chain's CDR3 is CASSPRAGLAGNTGELFF. The CDR3 nucleotides are TGTGCCAGCAGCCCAAGGGCCGGACTAGCGGGTAACACCGGGGAGCTGTTTTTT.